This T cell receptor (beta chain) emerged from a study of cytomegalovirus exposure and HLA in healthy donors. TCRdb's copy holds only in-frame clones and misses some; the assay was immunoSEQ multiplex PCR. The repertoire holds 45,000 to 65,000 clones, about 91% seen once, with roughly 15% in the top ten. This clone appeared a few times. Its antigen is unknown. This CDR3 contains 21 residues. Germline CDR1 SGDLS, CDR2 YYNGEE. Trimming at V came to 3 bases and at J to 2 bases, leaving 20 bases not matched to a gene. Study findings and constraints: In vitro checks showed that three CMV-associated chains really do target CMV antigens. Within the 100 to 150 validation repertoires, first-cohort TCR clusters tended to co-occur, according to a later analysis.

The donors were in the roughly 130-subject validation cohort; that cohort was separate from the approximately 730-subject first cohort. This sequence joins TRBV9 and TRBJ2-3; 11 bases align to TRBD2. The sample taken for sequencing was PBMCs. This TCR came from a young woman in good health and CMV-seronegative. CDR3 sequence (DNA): TGTGCCAGCAGCGCCGCCCCCTCTTTAGCGGGAGGGCCGGGATTCACAGATACGCAGTATTTT. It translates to CASSAAPSLAGGPGFTDTQYF.